This T cell receptor (beta chain) is drawn from a study of cytomegalovirus exposure and HLA in healthy donors. Germline CDR1 and CDR2: LGHNA and YSLEER. This CDR3 is built from 15 residues. The germline V and J ends were trimmed by 0 bases and 3 bases, with 9 bases remaining between them. Note on this clone: Its antigen is currently unknown.

General study points: Within the 120 or so validation repertoires, first-cohort TCR clusters tended to co-occur, according to a later analysis. Cytomegalovirus association was assigned to approximately 180 TCR beta chains.

The table came from immunoSEQ multiplex PCR; TCRdb's copy has only in-frame clones and leaves some out. The table includes about 82,000 clones, over 85% detected once. This clonotype was obtained from a woman aged 18 to 35 in good health and CMV-seronegative. This chain uses TRBV4-3 with TRBJ2-4; perhaps TRBD2 as D (6 bases). The material sequenced was PBMCs. This CDR3 reads CASSQERGIKNIQYF. The CDR3 bases are TGCGCCAGCAGCCAAGAGCGGGGTATCAAAAACATTCAGTACTTC.